This T cell receptor beta chain was sequenced during a study of control samples from healthy donors and cancer patients (dated by TCRdb to between 2020 and 2021). The library was obtained by the immunoSEQ multiplex PCR assay. TCRdb provides this immuneACCESS table in a form limited to in-frame rearrangements. Some clones are lacking; in checked studies, under half of them reflect an unresolved V gene, and why the rest are absent is not known. The sample profile shows just under 75,000 clones; about 90% of them were found once. The leading ten clones occupy under 4.5% of the sample. The CDR3 holds 18 amino acids from the cysteine to the phenylalanine. Here the CDR3 DNA is all that survives: 54 bases in frame from base 1. V has 4 bases trimmed and J has 0 bases trimmed; junction bases matching no gene number 9. Based on the germline V gene (reference sequence), the CDR1 and CDR2 sequences are SGHNT and YYREEE.

This clone was recorded only once. Which antigen it targets is not known. No much larger clonotype is one base removed from it; base qualities were not supplied. The receptor's source is a woman between 45 and 65 years old in good health. The V and J genes are TRBV5-4 and TRBJ2-6, with 8 bases in between that match TRBD1. The sequencing sample was made of blood. This receptor carries the CDR3 CASSAGQGLSSGANVLTF. DNA sequence: TGTGCCAGCAGCGCCGGACAGGGTTTATCCTCTGGGGCCAACGTCCTGACTTTC.